This T cell receptor (beta chain) came from a study of blood T cell repertoires in COVID-19. Study background: Sites in the United States, Italy and Spain provided acute and convalescent COVID-19 samples.

Assay used: immunoSEQ multiplex PCR; TCRdb lists only in-frame clones, some missing. The table includes fewer than 300,000 clones, around 80% detected once. Across about two dozen US areas, participants ranged in age from about 18 to 89 years. Participants were placed into cohorts based on the clinical history they reported. In the 2 weeks before study entry, exposed participants met a COVID-19 case, which was PCR-confirmed or clinician-diagnosed. V lost 0 bases and J lost 6, with 5 bases in between. Per the germline V gene, CDR1 is SEHNR and CDR2 is FQNEAQ (reference sequence). The CDR3 loop spans 12 amino acids.

Sequenced input: PBMCs or T cells enriched from blood (not recorded which). This clonotype was obtained from a man aged 40-55 years who had been exposed to COVID-19. This chain uses TRBV7-9 with TRBJ1-2, with unresolved D. Written as DNA, the CDR3 is TGTGCCAGCAGCTTAGCCACTAATGGCTACACCTTC. It is translated as CASSLATNGYTF.